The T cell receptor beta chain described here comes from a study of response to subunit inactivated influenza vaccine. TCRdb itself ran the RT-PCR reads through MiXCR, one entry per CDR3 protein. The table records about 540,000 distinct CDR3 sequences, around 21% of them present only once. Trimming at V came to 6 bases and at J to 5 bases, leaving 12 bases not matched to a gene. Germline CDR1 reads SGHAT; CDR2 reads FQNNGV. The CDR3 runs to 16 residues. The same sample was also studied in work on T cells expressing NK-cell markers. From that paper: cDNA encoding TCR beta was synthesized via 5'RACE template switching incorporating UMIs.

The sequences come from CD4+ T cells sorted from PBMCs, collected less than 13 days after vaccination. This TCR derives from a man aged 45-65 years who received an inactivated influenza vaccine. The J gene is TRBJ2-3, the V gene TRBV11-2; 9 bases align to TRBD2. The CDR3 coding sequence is TGTGCCAGCAGGGATTTGTGGCGGGGGGGCATAGATACGCAGTATTTT. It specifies CASRDLWRGGIDTQYF.